This T cell receptor beta chain was sequenced for a study of yellow fever vaccine responses in identical twins. General study findings and limits: In identical twins, vaccine T cell responses appeared partly shared and partly individual.

Points on this clonotype: What it binds is unknown.

Using its own MiXCR run on the RT-PCR reads, TCRdb lists one record per CDR3 protein. The data hold about 4,200 distinct CDR3 sequences, with around 86% observed a single time. Germline assignment: CDR1 SQVTM and CDR2 ANQGSEA. The ends lost 6 bases at V and 9 bases at J; junction bases unmatched: 8. The CDR3 has 13 residues. The sample consisted of T cells from blood (PBMCs), unsorted or a sorted subset (not recorded which), taken before or after yellow fever vaccination (not recorded which). The chain couples TRBV29-1 to TRBJ2-4, with TRBD1 identical over 10 bases. This receptor was obtained from a woman younger than 35 who received the yellow fever vaccine. CDR3 protein: CSVAPGQGSIQYF. The CDR3 DNA follows: TGCAGCGTCGCCCCGGGACAGGGGAGCATTCAGTACTTC. The whole variable domain, filled in from reference TRBV29-1 and TRBJ2-4, reads SAVISQKPSRDICQRGTSLTIQCQVDSQVTMMFWYRQQPGQSLTLIATANQGSEATYESGFVIDKFPISRPNLTFSTLTVSNMSPEDSSIYLCSVAPGQGSIQYFGAGTRLSVL.